This T cell receptor beta chain was documented in a study of T cell responses to AZD1222 COVID-19 vaccine. Germline lookup yields CDR1 MNHEY and CDR2 SVGEGT. This CDR3 is built from 15 residues. Trimming removed 2 bases at V and 0 bases at J, with 8 bases between. TCRdb's table, derived via immunoSEQ multiplex PCR, lists solely in-frame clones and lacks some. The sample consists of some 96,000 clones, approximately 90% of them appearing once. This material consisted of peripheral blood, taken on day 0 of AZD1222 vaccination. The receptor comes from an adult in good health. The chain combines TRBV6-2 or TRBV6-3 with TRBJ1-5; a possible D gene is TRBD1 (6 bases). The CDR3 bases are TGTGCCAGCAGTTACGCCAGGGGTAGCAATCAGCCCCAGCATTTT. Amino acid sequence: CASSYARGSNQPQHF.